Listed below are T cell receptor beta chains from one sample, sequenced in a study of OX40 agonist ivuxolimab in advanced cancers. Clones were sequenced by immunoSEQ multiplex PCR, and TCRdb holds only the in-frame ones, with some missing. The data show about 79,000 clones, 88% seen once. Source: CD4+ or CD8+ T cells sorted from blood, taken in a trial of the OX40 agonist ivuxolimab. The receptors stem from an adult with an advanced solid tumor such as melanoma, head and neck, liver or kidney cancer. CDR3s include the opening cysteine and the closing phenylalanine or tryptophan. Each record gives: J gene, clone size, V gene, D gene, CDR3 protein, CDR3 DNA. The D gene is left open where the match is weak. Size is omitted from some rows. Given values are once, few, many or a class for expanded clones.

TRBJ1-2,.,TRBV19,TRBD1,CASSIAEDRGLPYGYTF,TGTGCCAGTAGTATAGCCGAGGACAGGGGTTTACCATATGGCTACACCTTC
TRBJ1-1,.,TRBV21-1,.,CASSKVCGGQNTEAFF,TGTGCCAGCAGCAAAGTGTGCGGGGGGCAGAACACTGAAGCTTTCTTT
TRBJ2-5,once,TRBV28,TRBD2,CASVAGGPGSETQYF,TGTGCCAGCGTAGCGGGAGGGCCGGGGTCCGAGACCCAGTACTTC
TRBJ2-3,.,TRBV2,TRBD2,CASSVGTSGSLVRDTQYF,TGTGCCAGCAGTGTAGGGACTAGCGGGAGCCTGGTGCGAGATACGCAGTATTTT
TRBJ2-2,.,TRBV5-4,TRBD2,CASSFQTSGAGELFF,TGTGCCAGCAGCTTTCAGACTAGCGGGGCCGGGGAGCTGTTTTTT
TRBJ1-4,.,TRBV5-1,.,CASSPGPTTNEKLFF,TGCGCCAGCAGCCCGGGACCGACGACTAATGAAAAACTGTTTTTT
TRBJ2-5,.,TRBV19,TRBD2,CASSGPGLAGPQETQYF,TGTGCCAGTAGTGGGCCGGGACTAGCGGGGCCCCAAGAGACCCAGTACTTC
TRBJ1-4,.,TRBV30,TRBD1,CAWGQGNEKLFF,TGTGCCTGGGGACAGGGTAACGAAAAACTGTTTTTT
TRBJ2-3,once,TRBV5-1,.,CASSLGGTGGDTQYF,TGCGCCAGCAGCTTGGGCGGTACTGGGGGAGATACGCAGTATTTT
TRBJ2-5,.,TRBV6-5,.,CASGREPQETQYF,TGTGCCAGCGGCCGGGAGCCCCAAGAGACCCAGTACTTC
TRBJ1-1,.,TRBV6-1,.,CASSSRRVGAGEAFF,TGTGCCAGCAGCTCCCGGCGCGTGGGGGCTGGTGAAGCTTTCTTT
TRBJ2-3,.,TRBV2,TRBD2,CASSGTSGRDTQYF,TGTGCCAGCAGTGGGACTAGCGGGAGGGATACGCAGTATTTT
TRBJ2-7,once,TRBV28,.,CASSSPGKRGGRGSYEQYF,TGTGCCAGCAGTTCCCCCGGGAAACGAGGGGGGCGGGGCTCCTACGAGCAGTACTTC
TRBJ2-7,.,TRBV5-1,.,CASSLEGRRTYEQYF,TGCGCCAGCAGCTTGGAGGGGAGGAGGACCTACGAGCAGTACTTC
TRBJ1-2,.,TRBV29-1,.,CSVDGATNYGYTF,TGCAGCGTGGACGGAGCGACTAACTATGGCTACACCTTC
TRBJ2-2,once,TRBV19,TRBD1,CASLGDRRFTGELFF,TGTGCCAGTCTGGGGGACAGGAGGTTCACCGGGGAGCTGTTTTTT
TRBJ2-7,.,TRBV18,TRBD2,CASSSSGIIYEQYF,TGTGCCAGCTCAAGTAGCGGGATCATCTACGAGCAGTACTTC
TRBJ2-1,.,TRBV29-1,TRBD2,CSVGLSYNEQFF,TGCAGCGTGGGACTATCCTACAATGAGCAGTTCTTC
TRBJ2-1,.,TRBV5-1,TRBD2,CASSIGLAYNEQFF,TGCGCCAGCAGCATAGGACTAGCTTACAATGAGCAGTTCTTC